This T cell receptor (beta chain) was profiled in a study of blood T cell repertoires in COVID-19. Study at large: Acute and convalescent COVID-19 samples came from the United States, Italy and Spain. From T cells, B-cell-depleted T cells, or PBMCs came the material, which was cDNA or gDNA.

V shed 2 bases and J 0 bases; nucleotides not matched to a gene: 10. The germline V gene has CDR1 SNHLY and CDR2 FYNNEI. This CDR3 is 18 amino acids long. The protocol was immunoSEQ multiplex PCR, while the TCRdb copy is restricted to in-frame clones and leaves out a portion. The sample records 85,000 to 120,000 clones, approximately 86% being singletons. This clone appeared a single time. The TCR sequence derives from a man in his fifties or sixties with active or convalescent COVID-19. The sequencing input was peripheral blood. The V and J genes are TRBV2 and TRBJ2-1, with 7 nucleotides matching TRBD2. For the CDR3, the DNA is TGTGCCAGCAGTGAATTTGTCAGCGGGGCCGGCTCCTACAATGAGCAGTTCTTC. It specifies CASSEFVSGAGSYNEQFF.